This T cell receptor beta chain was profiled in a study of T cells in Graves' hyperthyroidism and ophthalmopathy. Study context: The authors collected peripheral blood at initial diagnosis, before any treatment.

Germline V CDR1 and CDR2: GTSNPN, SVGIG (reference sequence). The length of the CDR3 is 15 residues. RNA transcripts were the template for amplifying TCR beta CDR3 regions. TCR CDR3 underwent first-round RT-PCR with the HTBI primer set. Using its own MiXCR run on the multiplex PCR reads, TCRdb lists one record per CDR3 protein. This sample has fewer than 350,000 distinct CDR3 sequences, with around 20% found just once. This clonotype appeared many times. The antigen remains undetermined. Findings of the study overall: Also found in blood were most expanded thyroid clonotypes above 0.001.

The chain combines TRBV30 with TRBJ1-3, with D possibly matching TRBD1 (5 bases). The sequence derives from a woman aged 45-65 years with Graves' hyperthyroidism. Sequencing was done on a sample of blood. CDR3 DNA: TGTGCTCACAGCCGGGGGTCGAGCTCTGGAAACACCATATATTTT. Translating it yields CAHSRGSSSGNTIYF.